The rows below give T cell receptor beta chains drawn from one sample of a study of blood T cell repertoires in COVID-19. This table comes from immunoSEQ multiplex PCR, and its TCRdb copy is limited to in-frame clones, with some not included. The table has around 180,000 clones, about 81% seen once; the top ten hold roughly 12%. The specimen sequenced was peripheral blood. The receptors stem from a woman older than 75 with COVID-19, enrolled during active disease. Each CDR3 is given with its conserved first and last residue. The D gene is left open where the match is weak. Part of the rows lack a size; the others show once, few, many or a class for expanded clones.

clone_size,j_call,d_call,v_call,cdr3_nt,cdr3_aa
-,TRBJ2-1,TRBD1,TRBV19,TGTGCCAGTAGTCCCGGGACAGTCAATGAGCAGTTCTTC,CASSPGTVNEQFF
-,TRBJ2-5,TRBD2,TRBV28,TGTGCCAGCAGTTTCCCCGGGACTAGCGGGAGTAGGTTGAAAGAGACCCAGTACTTC,CASSFPGTSGSRLKETQYF
-,TRBJ2-1,TRBD1,TRBV7-9,TGTGCCAGCAGCTCGATTCCGGGACAGGGGAAAGGGGAGCAGTTCTTC,CASSSIPGQGKGEQFF
-,TRBJ2-3,-,TRBV24-1,TGTGCCACCAGTGATTTCGCCCGGAGCACAGATACGCAGTATTTT,CATSDFARSTDTQYF
-,TRBJ2-5,-,TRBV24-1,TGTGCCACCAGTGACCCCGGGTTTGGGGAGACCCAGTACTTC,CATSDPGFGETQYF
few,TRBJ2-1,TRBD2,TRBV7-2,TGTGCCAGCAGCCCTAGACGCCTTAGCGGGAGCTCCTACAATGAGCAGTTCTTC,CASSPRRLSGSSYNEQFF
-,TRBJ2-1,-,TRBV5-1,TGCGCCAGCAGCCTCCGGTCCGAGAATGAGCAGTTCTTC,CASSLRSENEQFF
-,TRBJ2-5,-,TRBV7-2,TGTGCCAGCAGCCCCCGAGGGGGGGGGCTTCTCGGGGAGACCCAGTACTTC,CASSPRGGGLLGETQYF
-,TRBJ2-7,-,TRBV28,TGTGCCAGCAGCTTTGGTTGGGCCCGGAGGTCCTACGAGCAGTACTTC,CASSFGWARRSYEQYF
-,TRBJ2-3,TRBD1,TRBV28,TGTGCCAGCAGTTTATCCACAGGGGGAAGGAATACGCAGTATTTT,CASSLSTGGRNTQYF
-,TRBJ2-7,TRBD1,TRBV19,TGTGCCAGTAGTTTCTGGACAGGGACGTCCTACGAGCAGTACTTC,CASSFWTGTSYEQYF
-,TRBJ2-3,-,TRBV28,TGTGCCAGCAGTTTAACCGGGGTCAGCACAGATACGCAGTATTTT,CASSLTGVSTDTQYF
few,TRBJ2-4,-,TRBV28,TGTGCCAGCAGGGAGGCGGGAGCCAAAAACATTCAGTACTTC,CASREAGAKNIQYF
-,TRBJ2-7,TRBD2,TRBV28,TGTGCCAGCAGCGTAGCGGGAGATTCATACGAGCAGTACTTC,CASSVAGDSYEQYF
few,TRBJ2-3,TRBD2,TRBV28,TGTGCCAGCAGTTTATTACCAGCGGGATTCGGCACAGATACGCAGTATTTT,CASSLLPAGFGTDTQYF
-,TRBJ2-1,TRBD2,TRBV27,TGTGCCAGCGGTTTAGCGGGAGAGTGGACTGAGCAGTTCTTC,CASGLAGEWTEQFF
-,TRBJ2-5,TRBD2,TRBV18,TGTGCCAGCTCCCGGACTAGCGCCGAAGAGACCCAGTACTTC,CASSRTSAEETQYF
-,TRBJ2-7,TRBD1,TRBV12-3/TRBV12-4,TGTGCCAGCAGTCGGGGACAGTACGAGCAGTACTTC,CASSRGQYEQYF
-,TRBJ1-1,-,TRBV11-1,TGTGCCAGCAGCTCATACTCAGGGATCGGCACTGAAGCTTTCTTT,CASSSYSGIGTEAFF
-,TRBJ1-2,-,TRBV6-2/TRBV6-3,TGTGCCAGCAGTACTTCAGGGTTCTATGGCTACACCTTC,CASSTSGFYGYTF
-,TRBJ2-2,-,TRBV5-1,TGCGCCAGCTGTGAAACAGCCCAGAACACCGGGGAGCTGTTTTTT,CASCETAQNTGELFF
few,TRBJ2-1,-,TRBV18,TGTGCCAGCTCACCTTCCGGGCCGGGGTCGCGGGATGAGCAGTTCTTC,CASSPSGPGSRDEQFF
-,TRBJ2-3,TRBD1,TRBV10-3,TGTGCCACCCGACAGGGGGGGAGCACAGATACGCAGTATTTT,CATRQGGSTDTQYF
-,TRBJ1-2,-,TRBV10-3,TGTGCCATCACCCTCGGACAGTTCTATGGCTACACCTTC,CAITLGQFYGYTF
few,TRBJ1-6,TRBD1,TRBV3-1/TRBV3-2,TGTGCCAGCAGCCAATTTCAGGGGGTGGATTCACCCCTCCACTTT,CASSQFQGVDSPLHF
few,TRBJ1-2,-,TRBV28,TGTGCCAGCAGTTTCTCATCTCAGCGTATTCGGGGCTACACCTTC,CASSFSSQRIRGYTF
-,TRBJ2-1,TRBD2,TRBV10-3,TGTGCCATCAGTGAGCCCCCCGGACTAGCGGGGGTTGGTGAGCAGTTCTTC,CAISEPPGLAGVGEQFF
-,TRBJ2-2,TRBD1,TRBV10-3,TGTGCCATCAGTGGACAGGGGAACACCGGGGAGCTGTTTTTT,CAISGQGNTGELFF
-,TRBJ2-1,-,TRBV3-1/TRBV3-2,TGTGCCAGCAGCCCCGAAGGGGCAGGCGGTTACAATGAGCAGTTCTTC,CASSPEGAGGYNEQFF
-,TRBJ2-5,-,TRBV19,TGTGCCAGTAGTATTGTCGGAGGAGAGACCCAGTACTTC,CASSIVGGETQYF
-,TRBJ2-7,TRBD2,TRBV7-6,TGTGCCAGCAGCCCTCACCAAGGACTAGCGACCGAGCAGTACTTC,CASSPHQGLATEQYF
-,TRBJ2-7,-,TRBV5-1,TGCGCCAGCAGCCCGGGGTACTACGAGCAGTACTTC,CASSPGYYEQYF
-,TRBJ1-5,-,TRBV23-1,TGCGCCAGCAGTCAATTTGCTGGGAGGCAGCCCCAGCATTTT,CASSQFAGRQPQHF
-,TRBJ2-1,-,TRBV24-1,TGTGCCACCAGTGATTCCAACTACAATGAGCAGTTCTTC,CATSDSNYNEQFF
-,TRBJ2-3,TRBD2,TRBV24-1,TGTGCCACCAGTAGGGCGGGAGCAGATACGCAGTATTTT,CATSRAGADTQYF
-,TRBJ1-1,-,TRBV11-2,TGTGCCAGCAGCTTGACGGGACTCCCGAACACTGAAGCTTTCTTT,CASSLTGLPNTEAFF